This record looks at one T cell receptor beta chain sequence and its context. Its matching antigen is unknown. Described time point: cycle 4 day 1 (C4D1), after 5 to 7 weeks of nivolumab. All patients relapsed after autologous stem cell transplantation, and brentuximab vedotin exposure varied. Researchers used magnetic negative selection to pull out pure CD4+ T cells from thawed PBMCs. Measured with immunoSEQ multiplex PCR; TCRdb has only the in-frame clones, and not every one. The sample lists around 17,000 clones, over 70% occurring once. This entry comes from a study of PD-1 blockade in classical Hodgkin lymphoma. As for the study in general: Every 2 weeks, patients had 3 mg/kg nivolumab intravenously.

Study-wide points: Prior therapy or disease activity may underlie the repertoire differences, whose causes remain undefined. Relapsed/refractory patients reportedly had lower baseline diversity than newly diagnosed patients. It was among complete responders that baseline diversity resembled that of newly diagnosed patients.

This clonotype was obtained from a human donor with classical Hodgkin lymphoma. The input for sequencing was CD4+ T cells from blood, taken before the fourth cycle of nivolumab.

The CDR3 bases are TGTGCCAGTAGCCGGACCGGACAGTCGCCCTACGAGCAGTACTTC. This codes for CASSRTGQSPYEQYF. The V gene is TRBV19, the J gene TRBJ2-7, with D perhaps TRBD1 (6 bases). The V gene lost 6 bases and the J gene lost 2 bases, with 17 bases spanning the gap. This CDR3 has 15 amino acids. Per germline, CDR1 LNHDA and CDR2 SQIVND (reference sequence).